The sequence of this T cell receptor beta chain was determined in a study of blood T cell repertoires in COVID-19. Some clones are missing from TCRdb's copy, which holds only in-frame ones; the method was immunoSEQ multiplex PCR. The sample lists about 14,000 clones, roughly four fifths occurring once. This receptor was obtained from an older woman with acute or convalescent COVID-19. Sequenced: peripheral blood.

Written as DNA, the CDR3 is TGTGCCAGCAGCTTAGCGGCAGGCGACTCCTACGAGCAGTACTTC. Translated: CASSLAAGDSYEQYF. The V gene is TRBV7-8, the J gene TRBJ2-7; D gene ambiguous. This CDR3 has 15 amino acids. V was clipped by 0 bases and J by 0 bases, with 9 bases between them. Germline V gene lookup returns CDR1 SGHVS and CDR2 FQNEAQ.